The 15 T cell receptor beta chains below come from one sample, sequenced in a study of early T cells in non-severe SARS-CoV-2 infection. TCRdb ran MiXCR on the 5' RACE reads and lists one entry per CDR3 protein. The data contain around 68,000 distinct CDR3 sequences, around 5.7% of them singletons. The specimen was whole blood, collected at baseline. The receptors stem from an adult who was a healthcare worker with PCR-confirmed SARS-CoV-2 infection or an uninfected control (not recorded which).

Many counts were recorded for this clonotype. The chain joins TRBV6-1 to TRBJ2-5; TRBD2 might be the D (5 bases). Germline assignment: CDR1 MNHNS and CDR2 SASEGT. Trimming cost V 1 base and J 5 bases, with 14 bases left between them. CDR3 length: 15 residues. CDR3 in amino acids: CASSEGKGSHETQYF. The DNA of the CDR3 is TGTGCCAGCAGTGAAGGGAAAGGGAGTCATGAGACCCAGTACTTC.

This clonotype was observed at least ten times. This sequence joins TRBV28 and TRBJ2-1; 9 bases fit TRBD2. Germline CDR1 and CDR2: MDHEN and SYDVKM. The CDR3 length is 17 residues. V was clipped by 1 base and J by 8 bases; unmatched bases: 12. In DNA, the CDR3 is TGTGCCAGCAGTTTATTTCTCGCGGGAGGGTTCGGGCATGAGCAGTTCTTC. It codes for CASSLFLAGGFGHEQFF.

V gene TRBV30 combines with J gene TRBJ2-2, with 10 nucleotides matching TRBD2. Germline CDR1 reads GTSNPN; CDR2 reads SVGIG (reference sequence). J gave up 8 bases and V 8 bases, and 11 bases lay outside the gene matches. The CDR3 has 14 residues. CDR3 protein: CARTPASGRGELFF. In DNA form, the CDR3 reads TGTGCCAGGACCCCTGCTAGCGGGAGAGGGGAGCTGTTTTTT.

This clonotype was detected many times. The chain couples TRBV7-3 to TRBJ2-5; possibly TRBD2 for D (6 bases). Germline-derived CDR1 and CDR2 are SGHTA and FQGTGA. The germline V and J ends were trimmed by 5 bases and 5 bases, with 12 bases remaining between them. The CDR3 consists of 13 residues. The CDR3 nucleotides are TGTGCCAGCAGCCCCGGGAGTCGGGAGACCCAGTACTTC. It translates to CASSPGSRETQYF.

This clonotype was found many times. The rearrangement uses TRBV11-2 and TRBJ1-6, with D possibly matching TRBD1 (5 bases). Germline V CDR1 and CDR2: SGHAT, FQNNGV. This CDR3 spans 15 amino acids. Trimming removed 1 base from V and 6 bases from J, with 10 bases in between. The CDR3 DNA reads as TGTGCCAGCAGCTTAGGGGACGGACGTAATTCACCCCTCCACTTT. Translating gives CASSLGDGRNSPLHF. The full variable domain, in which reference TRBV11-2 and TRBJ1-6 provide the parts outside the CDR3, is EAGVAQSPRYKIIEKRQSVAFWCNPISGHATLYWYQQILGQGPKLLIQFQNNGVVDDSQLPKDRFSAERLKGVDSTLKIQPAKLEDSAVYLCASSLGDGRNSPLHFGNGTRLTVT.

The V gene is TRBV12-3 or TRBV12-4, the J gene TRBJ1-1; TRBD1 matches 7 bases. CDR3 length equals 16 residues. With 4 bases clipped from V and 1 base from J, the junction kept 9 bases outside the gene matches. The CDR3 loop is CASSSPGTAPNTEAFF. The CDR3 DNA sequence: TGTGCCAGCAGTTCCCCCGGGACAGCACCGAACACTGAAGCTTTCTTT.

This clonotype was counted between two and nine times. V usage is TRBV7-9 and J usage is TRBJ2-3, with D hard to call. Germline values: CDR1 SEHNR, CDR2 FQNEAQ (reference sequence). CDR3 length: 16 amino acids. Trimming left V 5 bases short and J 0 bases short, with 15 bases between. CDR3 in DNA: TGTGCCAGCAGCCCCCCGTGGGCGGATAGCACAGATACGCAGTATTTT. It specifies CASSPPWADSTDTQYF.

There are many counts of this clonotype. The V and J genes are TRBV3-1 and TRBJ2-7, with D unclear. Germline assignment: CDR1 LGHDT and CDR2 YNNKEL (reference sequence). The CDR3 length is 12 residues. Trimming removed 4 bases from V and 5 bases from J, with 9 bases in between. CDR3 loop: CASSLGPDEQYF. The CDR3 DNA follows: TGTGCCAGCAGCCTGGGTCCCGACGAGCAGTACTTC.

This clonotype was observed at least ten times. The rearrangement joins TRBV15 to TRBJ2-2; D ambiguous. The germline CDR1 and CDR2 sequences are LNHNV and YYDKDF (reference sequence). This CDR3 has 17 residues. Trimming pared 0 bases from V and 0 bases from J, leaving 11 bases between. CDR3 sequence: CATSRDPRPSNTGELFF. The CDR3 nucleotides are TGTGCCACCAGCAGAGATCCAAGACCATCGAACACCGGGGAGCTGTTTTTT.

This clonotype was seen a few times. This rearrangement joins TRBV9 to TRBJ2-7, with 9 bases matching TRBD1. CDR1 is SGDLS and CDR2 is YYNGEE in the germline V gene. The trim removed 3 bases at V and 5 bases at J, leaving 9 bases unmatched. CDR3 size: 15 residues. The CDR3 loop reads CASSARQGDFDEQYF. Written as DNA, the CDR3 is TGTGCCAGCAGCGCAAGACAGGGGGACTTCGACGAGCAGTACTTC.

This clonotype was detected ten times or more. V gene TRBV18 combines with J gene TRBJ2-1; D gene unclear. The V end was cut by 2 bases, the J end by 15 bases, with 29 bases between. This CDR3 contains 17 residues. CDR1 is KGHSH and CDR2 is LQKENI in the germline V gene. CDR3 protein: CASSPYESELAPTGLFF. The CDR3 nucleotides read TGTGCCAGCTCACCATACGAATCGGAATTGGCCCCCACTGGTCTGTTCTTC.

This clonotype was counted many times. The rearrangement uses TRBV9 and TRBJ2-2; no clear D gene. There are 15 residues in the CDR3. Trimming cost V 0 bases and J 3 bases, with 9 bases left between them. Per germline, CDR1 SGDLS and CDR2 YYNGEE. The CDR3 nucleotides read TGTGCCAGCAGCGTAGGACACTCAGACACCGGGGAGCTGTTTTTT. As protein: CASSVGHSDTGELFF.

This clonotype occurred many times. The genes are TRBV24-1 and TRBJ2-1, with TRBD2 as a possible D gene (5 bases). Trimming cost V 5 bases and J 6 bases, with 10 bases left between them. The CDR3 length is 13 residues. The V gene's germline CDR1 is KGHDR and CDR2 SFDVKD. The CDR3 sequence is CATSGTGVNEQFF. The CDR3 DNA reads TGTGCCACCAGTGGAACCGGGGTCAATGAGCAGTTCTTC.

The V and J genes are TRBV11-2 and TRBJ2-7; TRBD1 agrees at 11 bases. Germline assignment: CDR1 SGHAT and CDR2 FQNNGV. The CDR3 runs to 16 residues. Trimming removed 4 bases from V and 4 bases from J; junction bases left unmatched: 9. CDR3 amino acids: CASSSDRDRGAYEQYF. The DNA for the CDR3 is TGTGCCAGCAGCTCGGACCGGGACAGGGGGGCATACGAGCAGTACTTC.

The chain uses TRBV3-1 and TRBJ1-2; D perhaps matches TRBD1 (5 bases). Trimming stripped 3 bases from V and 6 bases from J, with 14 bases between. Germline CDR1 reads LGHDT; CDR2 reads YNNKEL (reference sequence). The CDR3 is made up of 14 amino acids. The CDR3 DNA sequence: TGTGCCAGCAGCCACGGGACCAGGGTTGATGGCTACACCTTC. Residues: CASSHGTRVDGYTF. Combining the CDR3 with reference TRBV3-1 and TRBJ1-2 gives the whole variable domain DTAVSQTPKYLVTQMGNDKSIKCEQNLGHDTMYWYKQDSKKFLKIMFSYNNKELIINETVPNRFSPKSPDKAHLNLHINSLELGDSAVYFCASSHGTRVDGYTFGSGTRLTVV.